These 20 T cell receptor beta chains came from one sample sequenced in a study of PD-1 blockade in classical Hodgkin lymphoma. Time point specified: cycle 4 day 1 (C4D1), after less than seven weeks of nivolumab. No patient escaped relapse after autologous stem cell transplantation, and brentuximab vedotin exposure varied. Some clones are missing from TCRdb's copy, which holds only in-frame ones; the method was immunoSEQ multiplex PCR. The repertoire holds about 33,000 clones, about 72% seen once, with approximately 4% in the top ten. Sequenced material: peripheral blood mononuclear cells (PBMCs), taken before the fourth cycle of nivolumab. Receptor source: a human donor with classical Hodgkin lymphoma.

This clone was seen once. The CDR3 DNA follows: TGTGCCAGCAGCTTCCCAAGGACGGGAATCGCTTTTTATGGCTACACCTTC. It yields the protein CASSFPRTGIAFYGYTF. This chain links TRBV7-8 with TRBJ1-2; no reliable D call. The CDR3 totals 17 residues. V lost 3 bases, J lost 5 bases, and 22 bases lay in between. The germline CDR1 and CDR2 sequences are SGHVS and FQNEAQ.

Within the sample, this clone is medium-sized (0.01 to 0.1%). V and J are TRBV19 and TRBJ2-7, with 13 bases identical to TRBD2. Looked up from germline, CDR1 is LNHDA and CDR2 is SQIVND (reference sequence). The CDR3 length is 16 residues. V gave up 3 bases and J gave up 4 bases; unmatched junction bases: 6. The CDR3 is CASSIGSGLAGYEQYF. The CDR3 DNA is TGTGCCAGTAGTATTGGATCGGGACTAGCGGGGTACGAGCAGTACTTC.

Comments on this clone: The same CDR3 is also encoded by other DNA sequences in this sample. The J gene is TRBJ1-1, the V gene TRBV30; no firm D call. The V gene lost 0 bases and the J gene lost 1 base, with 6 bases spanning the gap. In germline, CDR1 is GTSNPN, CDR2 SVGIG (reference sequence). The CDR3 is made up of 13 amino acids. CDR3 amino acids: CAWSVKGNTEAFF. DNA for the CDR3: TGTGCCTGGAGTGTTAAGGGGAACACTGAAGCTTTCTTT.

This rearrangement joins TRBV7-9 to TRBJ1-1, with D maybe TRBD1 (5 bases). This CDR3 has 15 amino acids. Germline lookup yields CDR1 SEHNR and CDR2 FQNEAQ (reference sequence). V dropped 3 bases and J dropped 3 bases, with 14 bases sitting between them. CDR3 sequence: CASSLGGGFDTEAFF. CDR3 DNA: TGTGCCAGCAGCTTGGGCGGGGGATTTGACACTGAAGCTTTCTTT.

The CDR3 coding sequence is TGTGCCAGCAGTCGGCAGGGGAGTGGGTTGTCTGGGGCCAACGTCCTGACTTTC. It encodes CASSRQGSGLSGANVLTF. The chain uses TRBV28 and TRBJ2-6, with D possibly matching TRBD1 (6 bases). The CDR3 length is 18 residues. V was cut by 5 bases and J by 1 base, with 18 bases left in between. In germline, CDR1 is MDHEN, CDR2 SYDVKM.

The chain is built from TRBV28 and TRBJ1-2; D not certain. Looked up from germline, CDR1 is MDHEN and CDR2 is SYDVKM. With 5 bases removed from V and 3 bases from J, the gap between germline ends came to 13 bases. This CDR3 spans 14 amino acids. The CDR3 is CASSGYRLYYGYTF. CDR3 DNA: TGTGCCAGCAGTGGTTATAGGCTTTACTATGGCTACACCTTC.

This rearrangement joins TRBV9 to TRBJ1-1; possible D gene TRBD1, 5 bases. CDR1 and CDR2 (germline): SGDLS, YYNGEE. This CDR3 spans 15 amino acids. V lost 0 bases, J lost 2 bases, and 11 bases lay in between. The CDR3 region has the DNA TGTGCCAGCAGCGTAGCGGGGGGTCCAAACACTGAAGCTTTCTTT. Encoded protein: CASSVAGGPNTEAFF.

The chain joins TRBV30 to TRBJ1-4; a weak D match, TRBD1 (6 bases). The length of the CDR3 is 14 residues. The ends were cut back, 0 bases at V and 4 bases at J, with 9 bases in the middle. The germline gives CDR1 GTSNPN, CDR2 SVGIG (reference sequence). The CDR3 DNA reads as TGTGCCTGGAGTGTCTTACAGGGTAATGAAAAACTGTTTTTT. This sequence encodes CAWSVLQGNEKLFF.

For this clone: This same CDR3 is encoded by further DNA sequences in the sample. This chain uses TRBV5-1 with TRBJ2-3; D might be TRBD2 (5 bases). Germline loops: CDR1 SGHRS, CDR2 YFSETQ. V was trimmed by 3 bases and J by 2 bases, leaving 10 bases between them. This CDR3 contains 14 residues. The CDR3 region is CASSSGGFTDTQYF. The DNA for the CDR3 is TGCGCCAGCAGCTCCGGAGGTTTCACAGATACGCAGTATTTT. Combining the CDR3 with reference TRBV5-1 and TRBJ2-3 gives the whole variable domain KAGVTQTPRYLIKTRGQQVTLSCSPISGHRSVSWYQQTPGQGLQFLFEYFSETQRNKGNFPGRFSGRQFSNSRSEMNVSTLELGDSALYLCASSSGGFTDTQYFGPGTRLTVL.

This sequence joins TRBV7-9 and TRBJ2-3; 8 bases are a match to TRBD1. Unmatched junction bases numbered 13, after V lost 5 bases and J lost 3 bases. The germline V gene has CDR1 SEHNR and CDR2 FQNEAQ (reference sequence). The CDR3 runs 17 residues. The CDR3, as DNA: TGTGCCAGCAGCCTCGGACAGGGCGAATATGGTACAGATACGCAGTATTTT. It translates to CASSLGQGEYGTDTQYF.

This chain uses TRBV1 with TRBJ2-1. TRBV1 is recorded as a pseudogene. This CDR3 comprises 13 residues. The CDR3 DNA follows: TGCACCAGCACCCTAGGGCCGGTCAATGAGCAGTTCTTC. Translating it yields CTSTLGPVNEQFF.

The V gene is TRBV4-1, the J gene TRBJ2-4, with D possibly matching TRBD1 (6 bases). The CDR3 consists of 17 residues. Per the germline V gene, CDR1 is MGHRA and CDR2 is YSYEKL. Trimming removed 3 bases at V and 0 bases at J, with 15 bases between. The CDR3 DNA follows: TGCGCCAGCAGCCAGCCTCGGGACACCTTAGCCAAAAACATTCAGTACTTC. Its protein product is CASSQPRDTLAKNIQYF.

The chain couples TRBV6-1 to TRBJ1-1, with D possibly TRBD1 on 6 matching bases. Looked up from germline, CDR1 is MNHNS and CDR2 is SASEGT. Between the trimmed V and J ends, which lost 6 bases and 8 bases, there was a span of 19 bases. This CDR3 comprises 14 residues. CDR3 in DNA: TGTGCCAGCAGCTCTTTACAGGGAGCAGGGGAAGCTTTCTTT. Residues: CASSSLQGAGEAFF.

The J gene is TRBJ2-3, the V gene TRBV9; 7 bases are a match to TRBD2. The CDR3 spans 13 residues. V was clipped by 4 bases and J by 2 bases; unmatched bases: 1. Germline loops: CDR1 SGDLS, CDR2 YYNGEE. The CDR3, as DNA: TGTGCCAGCAGCCGGGACTACACAGATACGCAGTATTTT. It yields the protein CASSRDYTDTQYF.

The J gene is TRBJ1-2, the V gene TRBV27; 8 bases fit TRBD1. The CDR3 runs 14 residues. The ends lost 3 bases at V and 4 bases at J; junction bases unmatched: 4. Germline V gene sequence: CDR1 MNHEY, CDR2 SMNVEV (reference sequence). Here the CDR3 DNA reads TGTGCCAGCAGTTTCTCTGGACAGGGCTATGGCTACACCTTC. It yields the protein CASSFSGQGYGYTF.

The chain links TRBV6-6 to TRBJ2-7, with D possibly being TRBD2 (6 bases). Germline loops: CDR1 MNHNY, CDR2 SVGAGI (reference sequence). This CDR3 is built from 14 residues. V was pared by 6 bases and J by 3 bases, with 15 bases between. CDR3 coding DNA: TGTGCCAGCAGCCCCCAGGAGGGGAGCTACGAGCAGTACTTC. As protein: CASSPQEGSYEQYF.

The chain combines TRBV5-1 with TRBJ2-7; D not resolved. With 4 bases removed from V and 0 bases from J, the gap between germline ends came to 8 bases. The CDR3 runs to 13 residues. Germline loops: CDR1 SGHRS, CDR2 YFSETQ. The CDR3 loop reads CASSLSPSYEQYF. In DNA form, the CDR3 reads TGCGCCAGCAGCCTCAGTCCCTCCTACGAGCAGTACTTC.

The J gene is TRBJ1-3, the V gene TRBV25-1; D is possibly TRBD1 (5 bases). This CDR3 has 14 amino acids. In germline, CDR1 is MGHDK, CDR2 SYGVNS. Trimming stripped 8 bases from V and 4 bases from J, with 15 bases between. Written as DNA, the CDR3 is TGTGCCAGCGACGGAGGGACGGAGGGAAACACCATATATTTT. Translating gives CASDGGTEGNTIYF.

This clone was recorded only once. J is TRBJ2-3 and V is TRBV2; 7 bases are shared with TRBD1. V lost 6 bases, J lost 2 bases, and 17 bases stayed unmatched. The CDR3 is 18 residues long. The germline gives CDR1 SNHLY, CDR2 FYNNEI. Here the CDR3 reads CASREFTTGVRDTDTQYF. CDR3 in DNA: TGTGCCAGCAGGGAGTTTACAACAGGGGTGAGAGACACAGATACGCAGTATTTT. Full variable domain (remainder filled in from reference TRBV2 and TRBJ2-3): EPEVTQTPSHQVTQMGQEVILRCVPISNHLYFYWYRQILGQKVEFLVSFYNNEISEKSEIFDDQFSVERPDGSNFTLKIRSTKLEDSAMYFCASREFTTGVRDTDTQYFGPGTRLTVL.

The chain carries TRBV9 and TRBJ2-1, with TRBD2 matching over 7 bases. With V trimmed by 3 bases and J by 15 bases, 6 bases remained unmatched. Germline loops: CDR1 SGDLS, CDR2 YYNGEE. This CDR3 contains 11 residues. CDR3 coding DNA: TGTGCCAGCAGCGAACCGGGACTAATGTTCTTC. Translated, it gives CASSEPGLMFF.